The clone carrying this TCR beta chain was counted ten times or more. Its antigen remains unidentified. CDR3 length: 14 amino acids. From germline, CDR1 is ENHRY and CDR2 SYGVKD. Between the trimmed V and J ends, which lost 11 bases and 1 base, there was a span of 17 bases. This sample is drawn from a study of identical twins. TCRdb re-derived calls from the 5' RACE reads in MiXCR, one entry per CDR3 protein. The sample lists hundreds of thousands of distinct CDR3 sequences, over 8.5% seen once, with roughly 6.8% in the top ten. Study-level findings and limits: Memory repertoires lacked the insertion deficit that abundant cord blood beta clonotypes showed.

The same data also went into a second study, on yellow fever vaccine responses in identical twins.

The receptor's source is a woman between 18 and 29 years old in good health. What was sequenced was CD8+ T cells sorted from blood. The chain combines TRBV10-3 with TRBJ1-1; perhaps TRBD1 as D (5 bases). The CDR3 spells CAVGTGGTNTEAFF. In DNA, the CDR3 is TGTGCCGTCGGGACGGGAGGAACGAACACTGAAGCTTTCTTT.